The clone carrying this T cell receptor beta chain came up a few times. Its antigen is currently unknown. The data are from a study of T cells in Graves' hyperthyroidism and ophthalmopathy. Findings and caveats of the study: A 13 V-J model separated ophthalmopathy from stable hyperthyroidism. Ophthalmopathy onset followed model prediction by a median roughly six months. Researchers found most expanded thyroid clonotypes above 0.001 in blood as well.

Researchers took RNA transcripts and amplified the TCR beta CDR3 regions from them. Primed by the HTBI set, a first-round RT-PCR was run on the TCR CDR3. TCRdb re-derived calls from the multiplex PCR reads in MiXCR, one entry per CDR3 protein. In the table there are under 450,000 distinct CDR3 sequences, approximately 14% of which are singletons. The CDR3 totals 17 residues. Germline V gene sequence: CDR1 SGHRS, CDR2 YFSETQ. With 4 bases clipped from V and 1 base from J, the junction kept 7 bases outside the gene matches. The source of the PBMCs was over 8.5 ml of fresh peripheral blood. The clonotype comes from a young woman with Graves' hyperthyroidism. The sample consisted of blood. V is TRBV5-1 and J is TRBJ2-5, with TRBD2 identical over 13 bases. This chain's CDR3 is CASSDRLAGGLQETQYF. For the CDR3, the DNA is TGCGCCAGCAGCGACAGACTAGCGGGGGGTCTCCAAGAGACCCAGTACTTC.